This section outlines one T cell receptor beta chain sequence together with its context. The target antigen is unknown. This entry comes from a study of OX40 agonist ivuxolimab in advanced cancers. As for the study in general: An anti-OX40 (CD134) antibody with agonistic activity, ivuxolimab, was administered to patients. Earlier treatment with anti-PD-1, anti-PD-L1 or anti-CTLA-4 was permitted, and over 35% had received some. Partial responses, seen in three patients, involved one hepatocellular carcinoma and two cutaneous melanomas.

Notes on the study in general: Some nonresponders likewise displayed low normalized T-cell clonal expansion.

V was clipped by 2 bases and J by 8 bases, with 18 bases between them. This CDR3 spans 15 amino acids. Germline CDR1 reads MNHNY; CDR2 reads SVGAGI (reference sequence). Using immunoSEQ multiplex PCR, the repertoire was profiled, and TCRdb retains in-frame clones only, with some absent. The repertoire has 150,000 to 190,000 clones, roughly 92% of them found once; the top ten carry approximately 0.32%. This clonotype was obtained from an adult with an advanced solid tumor such as melanoma, head and neck, liver or kidney cancer. Specimen: CD4+ or CD8+ T cells sorted from blood, collected in a trial of the OX40 agonist ivuxolimab. The rearrangement joins TRBV6-6 to TRBJ1-2, with D unclear. The DNA for the CDR3 is TGTGCCAGCAGTTACGGTAGATCCGCCCTCCGGGGCTACACCTTC. It encodes CASSYGRSALRGYTF.